This TCR beta chain was sequenced in a study of blood T cell repertoires in COVID-19. What the recovered Cohort 3 donors had was two negative PCRs, clearance, or symptom resolution. V was trimmed by 4 bases and J by 2 bases, leaving 20 bases between them. Germline V gene sequence: CDR1 MNHNS, CDR2 SASEGT. The CDR3 has 17 residues. Sequencing used immunoSEQ multiplex PCR; TCRdb keeps in-frame clones, though not all of them. This sample has 450,000 to 600,000 clones, with 75% to 90% found just once. V is TRBV6-1 and J is TRBJ2-5; perhaps TRBD2 as D (6 bases). Sequencing used PBMCs or T cells enriched from blood (not recorded which). The source is a woman aged 18-35 years who had recovered from COVID-19. This CDR3 is CASSARTGAAGQETQYF. CDR3 in DNA: TGTGCCAGCAGTGCTCGGACTGGTGCCGCGGGGCAAGAGACCCAGTACTTC.